What follows is one T cell receptor beta chain and its context. PCR involved 60 Vbeta and 13 Jbeta primers. Sequencing used immunoSEQ multiplex PCR; TCRdb keeps in-frame clones, though not all of them. The repertoire has more than 95,000 clones, 60% to 80% of them found once; the top ten carry 3.5% to 4.5%. The CDR3 length is 15 residues. Germline CDR1 SGHAT, CDR2 FQNNGV. Trimming took 4 bases from V and 3 from J; bases not matched to a gene: 7. This sample is drawn from a study of cytomegalovirus exposure and HLA in healthy donors. Sequencing was done on a sample of PBMCs. The receptor was isolated from a man younger than 40 in good health and CMV-seronegative. The chain joins TRBV11-2 to TRBJ2-7; 9 nucleotides agree with TRBD1. The CDR3 loop reads CASSWTTGGGYEQYF. The CDR3 bases are TGTGCCAGCAGCTGGACGACAGGGGGTGGCTACGAGCAGTACTTC.